This T cell receptor beta chain is drawn from a study of CD8 T cells in ankylosing spondylitis. Study-level points and caveats: Seven to nine highly homologous variants formed a TCR beta motif that appeared characteristic of ankylosing spondylitis blood. With a CD8+ phenotype, disease-linked clones were relatively rare in peripheral blood. Earlier reports found some motif variants in synovial fluid and blood in reactive arthritis. Matched ankylosing spondylitis synovial fluid reportedly contained a significantly enriched population of disease-linked clones.

Preparation of TCR beta libraries was done by quantitative 5'-RACE with molecular barcodes. A single record per CDR3 protein comes from TCRdb applying MiXCR to the 5' RACE reads. The sample holds approximately 440,000 distinct CDR3 sequences; roughly a sixth are singletons and the top ten take just over 1%. This CDR3 comprises 15 residues. CDR1 is DFQATT and CDR2 is SNEGSKA in the germline V gene (reference sequence). V lost 6 bases, J lost 1 base, and 9 bases stayed unmatched. Worth noting for this clonotype: Its antigen is undetermined.

The receptor was isolated from a male donor with ankylosing spondylitis. This chain connects TRBV20-1 to TRBJ2-1; TRBD2 matches 7 bases. The sequencing sample was made of blood, either unsorted or a sorted T cell fraction (not recorded which). The CDR3 DNA follows: TGCAGTGCCCCCCTAGCGGCCCCTTCCTACAATGAGCAGTTCTTC. The encoded protein is CSAPLAAPSYNEQFF.